The subject of this entry is one T cell receptor beta chain. Germline V gives CDR1 MNHNY, CDR2 SVGAGI (reference sequence). This CDR3 has 14 residues. V lost 7 bases, J lost 5 bases, and 11 bases stayed unmatched. This entry comes from a study of blood T cell repertoires in COVID-19. At the level of the study: Acute and convalescent COVID-19 specimens originated in the United States, Italy and Spain. From T cells, B-cell-depleted T cells, or PBMCs came the material, which was cDNA or gDNA.

Methods used by the authors: Quantification of nucleated cells was approximated via reference gene primer amplification. The assay was immunoSEQ multiplex PCR, and TCRdb's table has in-frame clones only and misses some. V, J and clone size were drawn from that table, and D and trimming were deduced from the DNA. The sample lists 97,000 or so clones, 80% to 90% occurring once. The receptor was isolated from a man in his forties or fifties with active or convalescent COVID-19. The chain uses TRBV6-6 and TRBJ2-7; TRBD1 matches at 7 bases. Sample: peripheral blood. The CDR3 sequence: CASNLDGTDDEQYF. The CDR3 DNA reads TGTGCCAGCAATCTCGATGGGACAGACGACGAGCAGTACTTC.